One sample yielded the 28 T cell receptor beta chains listed below, sequenced in a study of vaccination effects on CD4 cells after COVID-19. The data were produced by immunoSEQ multiplex PCR, yet TCRdb's version contains in-frame clones alone and is incomplete. The sample lists over 50,000 clones, roughly 79% occurring once. The antigens for these receptors are not known. Within the ViraFEST assay, antigen-specific CD4+ T cells underwent expansion with viral peptide pools prior to sequencing. The culture ran for roughly ten days, and then CD4+ T cells were isolated. The material was CD4+ T cells from PBMCs cultured with HCoV-229E spike peptides, obtained before COVID-19 vaccination. These receptors came from a human donor who received a COVID-19 vaccine.

The rearrangement uses TRBV18 and TRBJ1-4; perhaps TRBD1 as D (6 bases). CDR3 length: 15 amino acids. The germline V and J ends were trimmed by 4 bases and 4 bases, with 13 bases remaining between them. Germline V gene sequence: CDR1 KGHSH, CDR2 LQKENI. The CDR3 DNA sequence: TGTGCCAGCTCACAGGAACAGGGCTATAATGAAAAACTGTTTTTT. Protein sequence: CASSQEQGYNEKLFF. The variable domain in full, with the rest retrieved from reference TRBV18 and TRBJ1-4, is NAGVMQNPRHLVRRRGQEARLRCSPMKGHSHVYWYRQLPEEGLKFMVYLQKENIIDESGMPKERFSAEFPKEGPSILRIQQVVRGDSAAYFCASSQEQGYNEKLFFGSGTQLSVL.

The chain has TRBV11-2 and TRBJ2-3, with TRBD2 matching 10 bases. Germline-derived CDR1 and CDR2 are SGHAT and FQNNGV. This CDR3 region has 15 residues. The V gene end was trimmed by 3 bases and the J gene end by 4 bases; junction bases not matched to a gene: 4. The CDR3 region is CASSFSSGGADTQYF. The DNA for the CDR3 is TGTGCCAGCAGCTTCTCTAGCGGGGGTGCAGATACGCAGTATTTT.

This clone was found a few times. The chain combines TRBV5-1 with TRBJ2-3; D perhaps matches TRBD1 (5 bases). V lost 4 bases and J lost 2, with 11 bases in between. Germline lookup yields CDR1 SGHRS and CDR2 YFSETQ. CDR3 length: 14 residues. The chain's CDR3 is CASSPRQFTDTQYF. CDR3 DNA: TGCGCCAGCAGCCCCAGACAGTTCACAGATACGCAGTATTTT. The variable domain in full, with the rest retrieved from reference TRBV5-1 and TRBJ2-3, is KAGVTQTPRYLIKTRGQQVTLSCSPISGHRSVSWYQQTPGQGLQFLFEYFSETQRNKGNFPGRFSGRQFSNSRSEMNVSTLELGDSALYLCASSPRQFTDTQYFGPGTRLTVL.

This clone was seen a handful of times. V is TRBV2 and J is TRBJ1-2; 7 bases map to TRBD1. The germline V gene has CDR1 SNHLY and CDR2 FYNNEI. V dropped 5 bases and J dropped 7; count of bases not matched to a gene: 7. This CDR3 has 13 residues. This CDR3 is CASSYTGVSGYTF. The CDR3, as DNA: TGTGCCAGCAGTTATACAGGGGTCTCTGGCTACACCTTC. Full variable domain (outside the CDR3, taken from reference TRBV2 and TRBJ1-2): EPEVTQTPSHQVTQMGQEVILRCVPISNHLYFYWYRQILGQKVEFLVSFYNNEISEKSEIFDDQFSVERPDGSNFTLKIRSTKLEDSAMYFCASSYTGVSGYTFGSGTRLTVV.

In DNA, the CDR3 is TGTGCCAGCAGCCGAGGACCGTATAGCAATCAGCCCCAGCATTTT. This gives the protein CASSRGPYSNQPQHF. This chain connects TRBV7-8 to TRBJ1-5; D remains unclear. Trimming removed 5 bases at V and 0 bases at J, with 11 bases between. Germline V gives CDR1 SGHVS, CDR2 FQNEAQ. The CDR3 runs 15 residues.

V gene TRBV27 combines with J gene TRBJ1-1, with D maybe TRBD1 (5 bases). The CDR3 is 14 amino acids. The V gene's germline CDR1 is MNHEY and CDR2 SMNVEV (reference sequence). Trimming removed 4 bases at V and 2 bases at J, with 11 bases between. CDR3 loop: CASSSRQTNTEAFF. The DNA of the CDR3 is TGTGCCAGCAGTTCAAGACAGACTAACACTGAAGCTTTCTTT.

This chain uses TRBV19 with TRBJ2-1; 7 nucleotides align to TRBD1. CDR3 length: 14 residues. The J segment lost 6 bases and the V segment lost 2 bases, leaving 4 bases of the junction unmatched. Germline V CDR1 and CDR2: LNHDA, SQIVND (reference sequence). The CDR3 nucleotides are TGTGCCAGTAGTATATGGGACAGCCCCAATGAGCAGTTCTTC. Amino acids: CASSIWDSPNEQFF. The entire variable domain, with the rest obtained from reference TRBV19 and TRBJ2-1, is as follows: DGGITQSPKYLFRKEGQNVTLSCEQNLNHDAMYWYRQDPGQGLRLIYYSQIVNDFQKGDIAEGYSVSREKKESFPLTVTSAQKNPTAFYLCASSIWDSPNEQFFGPGTRLTVL.

The rearrangement uses TRBV5-8 and TRBJ2-5; D is possibly TRBD2 (6 bases). Per the germline V gene, CDR1 is SGHTS and CDR2 is YDEGEE. The CDR3 runs to 15 residues. The V and J ends lost 9 bases and 2 bases respectively, with 20 bases between them. The CDR3 sequence is CATSRGTVEQETQYF. CDR3 nucleotide sequence: TGTGCCACCTCACGCGGGACGGTCGAACAAGAGACCCAGTACTTC.

This rearrangement joins TRBV24-1 to TRBJ1-6, with 7 bases aligning to TRBD1. CDR1 is KGHDR, CDR2 SFDVKD, per germline. The CDR3 has 16 residues. V shed 3 bases, J shed 7 bases, and the junction held 8 bases outside the gene matches. CDR3 nucleotide sequence: TGTGCCACCAGTGATGCAAGACAGGGAGGCAATTCACCCCTCCACTTT. It specifies CATSDARQGGNSPLHF.

The V and J genes are TRBV9 and TRBJ2-2; no definite D call. This CDR3 is 13 amino acids long. V was clipped by 0 bases and J by 6 bases, with 6 bases between them. Germline V gene lookup returns CDR1 SGDLS and CDR2 YYNGEE. The DNA of the CDR3 is TGTGCCAGCAGCGTAGGGCGCGCCGGGGAGCTGTTTTTT. Its protein product is CASSVGRAGELFF.

This chain connects TRBV6-4 to TRBJ1-5; a possible D gene is TRBD1 (6 bases). The CDR3 is 15 amino acids. Trimming removed 9 bases from V and 2 bases from J, with 17 bases in between. Per the germline V gene, CDR1 is MRHNA and CDR2 is SNTAGT. CDR3 bases: TGTGCCAGTTCGAACAGGGCGAAGCGCAATCAGCCCCAGCATTTT. This gives the protein CASSNRAKRNQPQHF.

The rearrangement uses TRBV5-1 and TRBJ2-2; tentative D call: TRBD2 (6 bases). Deletions cut 0 bases from V and 7 bases from J, with 10 bases between. In germline, CDR1 is SGHRS, CDR2 YFSETQ. CDR3 size: 14 residues. CDR3 residues: CASSLDPGVGELFF. For the CDR3, the DNA is TGCGCCAGCAGCTTGGACCCGGGGGTCGGGGAGCTGTTTTTT.

J is TRBJ1-2 and V is TRBV5-1, with D possibly being TRBD1 (5 bases). Trimming left V 4 bases short and J 2 bases short, with 9 bases between. CDR1 is SGHRS and CDR2 is YFSETQ in the germline V gene. The CDR3 extends over 13 amino acids. The CDR3 bases are TGCGCCAGCAGCATGGGGGACAACTATGGCTACACCTTC. It translates to CASSMGDNYGYTF.

This clone showed up just once. The V and J genes are TRBV20-1 and TRBJ1-1; D is unresolved. In germline, CDR1 is DFQATT, CDR2 SNEGSKA (reference sequence). This CDR3 contains 10 residues. Trimming shortened V by 5 bases and J by 11 bases, and 12 bases separated the two germline ends. The CDR3 bases are TGCAGTGCTTTGAGTAGTTTTGCTTTCTTT. Its translation is CSALSSFAFF.

This clone has a single count. The gene calls are TRBV19 and TRBJ1-1; TRBD1 aligns across 9 bases. CDR1 and CDR2 (germline): LNHDA, SQIVND (reference sequence). J was trimmed by 5 bases and V by 9 bases; bases with no gene match: 4. CDR3 length equals 12 residues. In nucleotides, the CDR3 is TGTGCCAGGGGACAGGGAGGGACTGAAGCTTTCTTT. Translating it yields CARGQGGTEAFF.

V gene TRBV12-5 combines with J gene TRBJ2-3, with D uncertain. V lost 0 bases to trimming and J lost 5 bases, with 12 bases between them. The length of the CDR3 is 15 residues. The germline V gene encodes CDR1 LGHNT and CDR2 FRNRAP. In DNA form, the CDR3 reads TGTGCTAGTGGTTTGGTAGTTGGGCCCGGAGATACGCAGTATTTT. The encoded protein is CASGLVVGPGDTQYF. Together with reference TRBV12-5 and TRBJ2-3, the CDR3 gives the full variable domain: DARVTQTPRHKVTEMGQEVTMRCQPILGHNTVFWYRQTMMQGLELLAYFRNRAPLDDSGMPKDRFSAEMPDATLATLKIQPSEPRDSAVYFCASGLVVGPGDTQYFGPGTRLTVL.

In its sample, this clone was seen once. The chain carries TRBV24-1 and TRBJ2-1; the D is unclear. Per the germline V gene, CDR1 is KGHDR and CDR2 is SFDVKD. The CDR3 spans 16 residues. Trimming stripped 4 bases from V and 4 bases from J, with 16 bases between. The CDR3 is CATSDPNHIRYNEQFF. The CDR3 DNA sequence: TGTGCCACCAGTGACCCCAACCACATTAGATACAATGAGCAGTTCTTC.

This clone has more than one count but fewer than ten. The V and J genes are TRBV5-1 and TRBJ1-1; no reliable D call. Trimming shortened V by 0 bases and J by 0 bases, and 3 bases separated the two germline ends. Germline V CDR1 and CDR2: SGHRS, YFSETQ. The CDR3 sequence is 13 residues long. DNA for the CDR3: TGCGCCAGCAGCTTGGCCCTGAACACTGAAGCTTTCTTT. Protein sequence: CASSLALNTEAFF.

The chain has TRBV18 and TRBJ2-7, with D tentatively TRBD1 or TRBD2 (5 bases each). The CDR3 loop spans 14 amino acids. With 4 bases removed from V and 5 bases from J, the gap between germline ends came to 15 bases. Germline CDR1 and CDR2: KGHSH and LQKENI. DNA of the CDR3: TGTGCCAGCTCACTCGTCCCTTCGGGGCACGAGCAGTACGTC. Amino acid sequence: CASSLVPSGHEQYV.

The chain links TRBV28 to TRBJ1-2, with D perhaps matching TRBD1 (5 bases). The CDR3 extends over 15 amino acids. The V gene's germline CDR1 is MDHEN and CDR2 SYDVKM. The V gene lost 5 bases and the J gene lost 0 bases, with 13 bases spanning the gap. CDR3 sequence: CASSPGTATNYGYTF. The CDR3 region has the DNA TGTGCCAGCAGTCCTGGGACGGCAACTAACTATGGCTACACCTTC.

The chain recombines TRBV19 with TRBJ2-6; possible D gene TRBD2, 6 bases. Trimming cost V 2 bases and J 2 bases, with 7 bases left between them. Germline V lookup: CDR1 LNHDA, CDR2 SQIVND (reference sequence). There are 15 residues in the CDR3. The CDR3 reads CASSIRRAGANVLTF. The CDR3 DNA follows: TGTGCCAGTAGTATAAGGAGGGCTGGGGCCAACGTCCTGACTTTC.

The chain has TRBV6-1 and TRBJ1-2; D is perhaps TRBD1 (5 bases). V was cut by 2 bases and J by 5 bases, with 9 bases left in between. The CDR3 is 13 residues long. The germline CDR1 and CDR2 sequences are MNHNS and SASEGT. Here the CDR3 reads CASSEWGLYGYTF. The DNA for the CDR3 is TGTGCCAGCAGTGAATGGGGGTTGTATGGCTACACCTTC.

This chain connects TRBV7-9 to TRBJ2-5; D may be TRBD1 (6 bases). CDR3 length: 15 amino acids. Per the germline V gene, CDR1 is SEHNR and CDR2 is FQNEAQ (reference sequence). Trimming took 2 bases from V and 5 from J, leaving 15 bases between them. CDR3 protein: CASSLLQGIWETQYF. The CDR3 nucleotides read TGTGCCAGCAGCTTATTACAGGGTATATGGGAGACCCAGTACTTC.

The chain combines TRBV12-5 with TRBJ2-5; D not resolved. Trimming removed 1 base at V and 3 bases at J, with 24 bases between. There are 19 residues in the CDR3. Germline V gives CDR1 LGHNT, CDR2 FRNRAP. The CDR3 protein is CASGLGPSFLLGSKETQYF. CDR3 sequence (DNA): TGTGCTAGTGGTTTGGGGCCCTCCTTTTTACTGGGAAGTAAAGAGACCCAGTACTTC. Variable domain in full (rest from reference TRBV12-5 and TRBJ2-5): DARVTQTPRHKVTEMGQEVTMRCQPILGHNTVFWYRQTMMQGLELLAYFRNRAPLDDSGMPKDRFSAEMPDATLATLKIQPSEPRDSAVYFCASGLGPSFLLGSKETQYFGPGTRLLVL.

J is TRBJ2-5 and V is TRBV18, with unresolved D. V was cut by 4 bases and J by 0 bases, with 3 bases left in between. The CDR3 totals 12 residues. CDR1 and CDR2 from the germline V gene are KGHSH and LQKENI. CDR3 residues: CASSQYQETQYF. CDR3 nucleotide sequence: TGTGCCAGCTCACAATACCAAGAGACCCAGTACTTC.

The chain is built from TRBV12-5 and TRBJ1-1; D perhaps matches TRBD1 (5 bases). Germline-derived CDR1 and CDR2 are LGHNT and FRNRAP. There are 12 residues in the CDR3. Trimming shortened V by 6 bases and J by 7 bases, and 12 bases separated the two germline ends. The CDR3 coding sequence is TGTGCTAGTGGCCATCCACAGGATGAAGCTTTCTTT. Translating gives CASGHPQDEAFF.

The gene calls are TRBV30 and TRBJ1-6; D unclear. Trimming removed 0 bases from V and 7 bases from J, with 10 bases in between. The CDR3 covers 14 residues. Germline V lookup: CDR1 GTSNPN, CDR2 SVGIG (reference sequence). The CDR3 loop is CAWSVQLLNSPLHF. The CDR3 DNA reads TGTGCCTGGAGTGTACAGCTCCTAAATTCACCCCTCCACTTT.

This chain links TRBV11-2 with TRBJ2-7, with D possibly called TRBD1 or TRBD2 (6 bases each). V was pared by 5 bases and J by 4 bases, with 18 bases between. Germline loops: CDR1 SGHAT, CDR2 FQNNGV. This CDR3 contains 15 residues. The CDR3 coding sequence is TGTGCCAGCAGCCGACAAAGGGGGGATTCGTACGAGCAGTACGTC. Amino acids: CASSRQRGDSYEQYV.